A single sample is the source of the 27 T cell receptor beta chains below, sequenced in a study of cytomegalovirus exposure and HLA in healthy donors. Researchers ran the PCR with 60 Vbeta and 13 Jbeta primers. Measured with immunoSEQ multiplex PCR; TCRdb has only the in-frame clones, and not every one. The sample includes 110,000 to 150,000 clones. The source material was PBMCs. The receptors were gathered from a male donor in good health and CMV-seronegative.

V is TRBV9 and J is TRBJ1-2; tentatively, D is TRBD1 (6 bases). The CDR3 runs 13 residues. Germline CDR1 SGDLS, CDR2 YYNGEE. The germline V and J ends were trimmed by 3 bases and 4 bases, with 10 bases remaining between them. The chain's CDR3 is CASSAQGGYGYTF. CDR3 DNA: TGTGCCAGCAGCGCACAGGGCGGCTATGGCTACACCTTC.

CDR3 sequence: CASSDSPGGLAGGFQETQYF. CDR3 nucleotide sequence: TGTGCCAGCAGCGACTCGCCGGGAGGACTAGCGGGGGGCTTCCAAGAGACCCAGTACTTC. The rearrangement links TRBV9 to TRBJ2-5, with TRBD2 matching over 14 bases. The CDR3 contains 20 residues. Trimming at V came to 3 bases and at J to 1 base, leaving 14 bases not matched to a gene. Germline V gene data show CDR1 as SGDLS and CDR2 as YYNGEE.

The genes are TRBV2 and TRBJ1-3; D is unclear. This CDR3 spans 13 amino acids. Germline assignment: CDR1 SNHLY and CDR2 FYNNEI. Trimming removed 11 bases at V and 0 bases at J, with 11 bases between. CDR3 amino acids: CAVSNSSGNTIYF. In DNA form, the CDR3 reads TGTGCCGTTTCCAACAGCTCTGGAAACACCATATATTTT.

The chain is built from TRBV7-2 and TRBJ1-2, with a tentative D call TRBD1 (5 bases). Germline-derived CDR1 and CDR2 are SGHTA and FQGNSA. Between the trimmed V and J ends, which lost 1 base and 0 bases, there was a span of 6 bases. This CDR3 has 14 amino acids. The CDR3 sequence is CASSLGQTNYGYTF. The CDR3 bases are TGTGCCAGCAGCTTAGGACAGACTAACTATGGCTACACCTTC.

The CDR3 DNA is TGCGCCAGCAACGCAGGGTTAGATGGAAACACCATATATTTT. Protein sequence: CASNAGLDGNTIYF. V usage is TRBV5-1 and J usage is TRBJ1-3, with D tentatively TRBD1 (5 bases). Trimming removed 6 bases from V and 3 bases from J, with 13 bases in between. Germline V gene sequence: CDR1 SGHRS, CDR2 YFSETQ. This CDR3 is built from 14 residues.

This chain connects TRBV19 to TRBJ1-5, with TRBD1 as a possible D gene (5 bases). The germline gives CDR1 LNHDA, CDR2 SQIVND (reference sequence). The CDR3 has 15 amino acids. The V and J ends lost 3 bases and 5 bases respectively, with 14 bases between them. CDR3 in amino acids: CASSIWGQGDQPQHF. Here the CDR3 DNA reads TGTGCCAGTAGTATTTGGGGCCAGGGCGATCAGCCCCAGCATTTT.

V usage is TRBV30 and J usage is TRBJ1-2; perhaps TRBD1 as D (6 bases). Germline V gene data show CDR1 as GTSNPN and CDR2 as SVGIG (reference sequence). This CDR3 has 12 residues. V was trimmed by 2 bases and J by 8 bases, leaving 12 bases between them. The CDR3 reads CAWSTGFGGYTF. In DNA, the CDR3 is TGTGCCTGGAGTACAGGGTTTGGGGGCTACACCTTC.

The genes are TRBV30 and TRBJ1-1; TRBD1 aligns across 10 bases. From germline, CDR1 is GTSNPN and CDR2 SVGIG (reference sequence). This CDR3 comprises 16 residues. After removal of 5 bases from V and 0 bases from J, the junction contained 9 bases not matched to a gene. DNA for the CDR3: TGTGCCTGGGTCCGGGACAGGGGCCGATTGAACACTGAAGCTTTCTTT. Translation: CAWVRDRGRLNTEAFF.

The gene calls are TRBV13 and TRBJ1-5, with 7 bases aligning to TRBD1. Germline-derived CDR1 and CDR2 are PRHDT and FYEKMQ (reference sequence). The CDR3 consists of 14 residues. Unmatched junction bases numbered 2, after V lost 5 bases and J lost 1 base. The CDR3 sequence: CASSLGQSNQPQHF. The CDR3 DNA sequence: TGTGCCAGCAGCCTGGGACAGAGCAATCAGCCCCAGCATTTT.

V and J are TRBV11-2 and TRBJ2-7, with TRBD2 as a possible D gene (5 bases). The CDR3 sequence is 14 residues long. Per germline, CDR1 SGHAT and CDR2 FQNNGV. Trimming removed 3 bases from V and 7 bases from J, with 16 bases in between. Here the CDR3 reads CASSFGGGRVEQYF. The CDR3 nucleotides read TGTGCCAGCAGCTTTGGTGGCGGGCGTGTAGAGCAGTACTTC.

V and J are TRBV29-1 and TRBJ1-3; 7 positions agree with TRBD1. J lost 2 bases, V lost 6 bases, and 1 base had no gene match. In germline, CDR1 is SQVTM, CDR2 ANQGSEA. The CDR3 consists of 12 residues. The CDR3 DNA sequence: TGCAGCGTCCAGGGGGCTGGAAACACCATATATTTT. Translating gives CSVQGAGNTIYF. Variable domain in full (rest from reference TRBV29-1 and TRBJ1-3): SAVISQKPSRDICQRGTSLTIQCQVDSQVTMMFWYRQQPGQSLTLIATANQGSEATYESGFVIDKFPISRPNLTFSTLTVSNMSPEDSSIYLCSVQGAGNTIYFGEGSWLTVV.

CDR3 amino acids: CASSPWGGTKEKLFF. In DNA form, the CDR3 reads TGTGCCAGCAGTCCCTGGGGGGGGACAAAGGAAAAACTGTTTTTT. The V and J genes are TRBV6-5 and TRBJ1-4; a possible D gene is TRBD1 (6 bases). The germline gives CDR1 MNHEY, CDR2 SVGAGI. This CDR3 has 15 residues. The V end was cut by 5 bases, the J end by 8 bases, with 18 bases between.

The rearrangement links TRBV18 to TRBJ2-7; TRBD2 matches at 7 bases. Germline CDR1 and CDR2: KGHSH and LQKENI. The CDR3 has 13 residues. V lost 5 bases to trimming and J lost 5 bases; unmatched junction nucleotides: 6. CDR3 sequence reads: CASSTLGGDEQYF. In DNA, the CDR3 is TGTGCCAGCTCAACGCTGGGGGGGGACGAGCAGTACTTC.

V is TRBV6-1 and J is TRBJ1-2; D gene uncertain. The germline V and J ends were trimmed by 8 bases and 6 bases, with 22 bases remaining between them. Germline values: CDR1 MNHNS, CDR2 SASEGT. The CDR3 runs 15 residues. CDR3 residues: CASSPRGAISHGYTF. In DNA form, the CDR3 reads TGTGCCAGCTCCCCCCGAGGAGCCATTTCCCATGGCTACACCTTC.

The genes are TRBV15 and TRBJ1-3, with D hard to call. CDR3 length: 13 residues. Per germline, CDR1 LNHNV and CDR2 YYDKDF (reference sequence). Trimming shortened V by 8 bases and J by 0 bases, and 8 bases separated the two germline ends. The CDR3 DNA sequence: TGTGCCACCTCTCCCGGCTCTGGAAACACCATATATTTT. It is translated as CATSPGSGNTIYF.

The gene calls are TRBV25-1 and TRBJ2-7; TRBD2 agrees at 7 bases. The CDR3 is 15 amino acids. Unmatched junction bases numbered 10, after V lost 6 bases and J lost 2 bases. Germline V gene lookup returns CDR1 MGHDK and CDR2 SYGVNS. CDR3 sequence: CASRSSGTTTYEQYF. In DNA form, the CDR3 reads TGTGCCAGCAGATCGAGCGGGACTACCACCTACGAGCAGTACTTC.

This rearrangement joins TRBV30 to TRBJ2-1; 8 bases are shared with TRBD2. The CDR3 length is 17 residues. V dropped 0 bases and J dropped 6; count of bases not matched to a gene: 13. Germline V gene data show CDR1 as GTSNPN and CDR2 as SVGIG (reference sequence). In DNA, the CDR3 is TGTGCCTGGAGTGTTGGAATAATAGCGGGAAGTTTCAATGAGCAGTTCTTC. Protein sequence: CAWSVGIIAGSFNEQFF.

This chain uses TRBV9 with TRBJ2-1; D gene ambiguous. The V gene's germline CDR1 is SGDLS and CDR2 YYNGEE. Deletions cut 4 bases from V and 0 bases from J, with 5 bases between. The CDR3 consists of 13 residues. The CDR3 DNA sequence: TGTGCCAGCAGCTATAGCTCCTACAATGAGCAGTTCTTC. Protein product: CASSYSSYNEQFF.

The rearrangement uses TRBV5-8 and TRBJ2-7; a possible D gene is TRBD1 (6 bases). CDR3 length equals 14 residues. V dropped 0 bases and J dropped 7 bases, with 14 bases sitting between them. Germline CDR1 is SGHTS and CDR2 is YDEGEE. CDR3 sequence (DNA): TGTGCCAGCAGCTTGGTATGGGGGCTGGGGGAGCAGTACTTC. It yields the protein CASSLVWGLGEQYF.

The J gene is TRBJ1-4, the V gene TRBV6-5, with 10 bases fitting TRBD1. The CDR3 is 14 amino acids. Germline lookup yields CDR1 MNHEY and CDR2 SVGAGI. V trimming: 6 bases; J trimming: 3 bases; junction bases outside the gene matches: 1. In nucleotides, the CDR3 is TGTGCCAGCAGGGGACAGGGGCCTAATGAAAAACTGTTTTTT. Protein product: CASRGQGPNEKLFF.

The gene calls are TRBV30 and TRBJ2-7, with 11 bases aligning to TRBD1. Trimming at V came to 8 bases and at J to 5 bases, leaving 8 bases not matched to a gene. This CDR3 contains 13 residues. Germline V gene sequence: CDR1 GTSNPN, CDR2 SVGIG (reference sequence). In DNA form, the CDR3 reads TGTGCCCATGTCGGACAGGGGGCCAACGAGCAGTACTTC. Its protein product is CAHVGQGANEQYF.

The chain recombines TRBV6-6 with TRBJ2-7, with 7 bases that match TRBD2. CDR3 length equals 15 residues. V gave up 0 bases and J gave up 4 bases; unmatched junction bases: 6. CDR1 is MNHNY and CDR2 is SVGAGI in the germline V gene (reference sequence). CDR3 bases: TGTGCCAGCAGTTACTCGATGCCTAGCGGTTACGAGCAGTACTTC. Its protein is CASSYSMPSGYEQYF.

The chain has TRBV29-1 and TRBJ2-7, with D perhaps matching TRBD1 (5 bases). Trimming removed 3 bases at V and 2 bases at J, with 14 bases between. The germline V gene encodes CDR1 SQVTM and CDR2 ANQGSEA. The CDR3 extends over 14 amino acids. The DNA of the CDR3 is TGCAGCGTTGAGGTGGGGCAGGTCCCCTACGAGCAGTACTTC. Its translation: CSVEVGQVPYEQYF.

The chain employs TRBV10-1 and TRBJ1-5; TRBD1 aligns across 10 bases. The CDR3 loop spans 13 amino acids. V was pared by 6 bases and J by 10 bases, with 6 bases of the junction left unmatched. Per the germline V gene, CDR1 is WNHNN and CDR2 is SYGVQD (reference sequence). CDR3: CASSGQGGGPQHF. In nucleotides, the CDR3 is TGCGCCAGCAGCGGACAGGGGGGAGGACCCCAGCATTTT.

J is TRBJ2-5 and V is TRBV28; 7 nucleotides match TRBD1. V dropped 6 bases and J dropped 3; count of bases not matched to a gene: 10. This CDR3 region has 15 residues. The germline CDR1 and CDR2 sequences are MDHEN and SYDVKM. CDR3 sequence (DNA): TGTGCCAGCAGATCCCAGGGGCAGGGGGAAGAGACCCAGTACTTC. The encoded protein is CASRSQGQGEETQYF.

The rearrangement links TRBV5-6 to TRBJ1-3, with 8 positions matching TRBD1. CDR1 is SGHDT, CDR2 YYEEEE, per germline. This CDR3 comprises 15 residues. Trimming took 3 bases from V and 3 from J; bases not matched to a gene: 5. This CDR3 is CASSSGQGFGNTIYF. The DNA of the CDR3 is TGTGCCAGCAGCTCCGGACAGGGTTTTGGAAACACCATATATTTT.

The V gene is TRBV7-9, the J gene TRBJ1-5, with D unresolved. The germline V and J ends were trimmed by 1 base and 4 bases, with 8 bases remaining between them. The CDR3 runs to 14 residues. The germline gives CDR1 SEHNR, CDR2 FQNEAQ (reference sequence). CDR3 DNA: TGTGCCAGCAGCTTAGATAGCGTAAATCAGCCCCAGCATTTT. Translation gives CASSLDSVNQPQHF.